The 31 T cell receptor beta chains given below trace back to one sample, sequenced in a study of graft-versus-host responses after intestinal transplantation. Some clones are missing from TCRdb's copy, which holds only in-frame ones; the method was immunoSEQ multiplex PCR. The table records 20,000 to 25,000 clones, about 45% of them present only once. Investigators plated around 200,000 CFSE-labeled responder cells together with around 200,000 irradiated stimulator cells labeled with violet dye. Source: alloreactive CD8+ T cells from a mixed lymphocyte reaction culture, taken before transplantation. The sample's subset: CFSE-low proliferating T cells sorted from roughly six-day pre-transplant mixed lymphocyte reaction (GvH or HvG direction). Receptor source: a human patient who was an organ donor for intestinal transplantation.

The chain recombines TRBV6-5 with TRBJ2-5, with D unclear. From germline, CDR1 is MNHEY and CDR2 SVGAGI. Between the trimmed V and J ends, which lost 2 bases and 0 bases, there was a span of 7 bases. The CDR3 contains 14 residues. The CDR3 protein is CASSYGWNQETQYF. The CDR3 bases are TGTGCCAGCAGTTACGGCTGGAACCAAGAGACCCAGTACTTC.

The J gene is TRBJ1-2, the V gene TRBV2; D remains unclear. Trimming removed 5 bases from V and 4 bases from J, with 14 bases in between. The CDR3 extends over 14 amino acids. The V gene's germline CDR1 is SNHLY and CDR2 FYNNEI. CDR3 residues: CASSLGRIIYGYTF. The CDR3 bases are TGTGCCAGCAGTCTAGGACGGATAATCTATGGCTACACCTTC.

This clone has just a few counts. The chain uses TRBV5-6 and TRBJ2-3; D is possibly TRBD1 (5 bases). Germline CDR1 is SGHDT and CDR2 is YYEEEE. The CDR3 extends over 14 amino acids. V lost 4 bases and J lost 2, with 11 bases in between. The CDR3 DNA reads as TGTGCCAGCAGCCGGACAAGGTCCACAGATACGCAGTATTTT. It is translated as CASSRTRSTDTQYF.

The V gene is TRBV5-1, the J gene TRBJ2-3, with TRBD2 matching over 11 bases. The CDR3 is made up of 21 amino acids. J was trimmed by 2 bases and V by 2 bases; bases with no gene match: 19. CDR1 SGHRS and CDR2 YFSETQ come from the germline V gene. This CDR3 is CASSFELAGVVYLRDTDTQYF. CDR3 coding DNA: TGCGCCAGCAGCTTTGAACTAGCGGGAGTGGTATATTTACGAGACACAGATACGCAGTATTTT.

This chain uses TRBV28 with TRBJ2-6; D gene uncertain. The V gene's germline CDR1 is MDHEN and CDR2 SYDVKM. The CDR3 is 9 amino acids. Trimming stripped 6 bases from V and 13 bases from J, with 4 bases between. CDR3 in amino acids: CASRRVLTF. The DNA for the CDR3 is TGTGCCAGCAGGCGGGTCCTGACTTTC.

This chain uses TRBV6-6 with TRBJ2-3, with TRBD1 as a possible D gene (5 bases). The CDR3 loop spans 13 amino acids. The V end was cut by 2 bases, the J end by 4 bases, with 7 bases between. Germline CDR1 MNHNY, CDR2 SVGAGI (reference sequence). CDR3: CASSYGRADTQYF. DNA of the CDR3: TGTGCCAGCAGTTACGGCAGGGCAGATACGCAGTATTTT.

This clone was observed a few times. The rearrangement links TRBV9 to TRBJ2-7; D gene ambiguous. CDR1 and CDR2 from the germline V gene are SGDLS and YYNGEE. The CDR3 extends over 13 amino acids. V was cut by 3 bases and J by 2 bases, with 9 bases left in between. The CDR3 sequence: CASSEDNTYEQYF. The CDR3 DNA sequence: TGTGCCAGCAGCGAAGACAACACCTACGAGCAGTACTTC.

This clone was seen more than once but under ten times. The V gene is TRBV6-6, the J gene TRBJ2-3; D could derive from TRBD1 or TRBD2 (7 bases each). The CDR3 has 16 residues. From germline, CDR1 is MNHNY and CDR2 SVGAGI (reference sequence). Trimming cost V 6 bases and J 4 bases, with 20 bases left between them. CDR3 region: CASSHPGRGHPDTQYF. For the CDR3, the DNA is TGTGCCAGCAGCCACCCAGGGAGGGGGCATCCAGATACGCAGTATTTT.

The rearrangement uses TRBV13 and TRBJ2-7, with 14 positions matching TRBD2. The CDR3 sequence is 15 residues long. V gave up 7 bases and J gave up 3 bases; unmatched junction bases: 5. CDR1 and CDR2 from the germline V gene are PRHDT and FYEKMQ (reference sequence). CDR3 sequence: CASTQGTSGSYEQYF. The DNA for the CDR3 is TGTGCCAGCACCCAAGGGACTAGCGGGAGCTACGAGCAGTACTTC. The whole variable domain, filled in from reference TRBV13 and TRBJ2-7, reads AAGVIQSPRHLIKEKRETATLKCYPIPRHDTVYWYQQGPGQDPQFLISFYEKMQSDKGSIPDRFSAQQFSDYHSELNMSSLELGDSALYFCASTQGTSGSYEQYFGPGTRLTVT.

The V and J genes are TRBV30 and TRBJ2-7, with D unclear. V was pared by 1 base and J by 7 bases, with 14 bases between. Germline V gene sequence: CDR1 GTSNPN, CDR2 SVGIG (reference sequence). This CDR3 has 13 residues. The CDR3 spells CAWSALDPREQYF. CDR3 DNA sequence: TGTGCCTGGAGTGCCCTTGACCCCAGGGAGCAGTACTTC.

The chain is built from TRBV6-1 and TRBJ2-7; D is ambiguous. The CDR3 contains 15 residues. Looked up from germline, CDR1 is MNHNS and CDR2 is SASEGT. With 0 bases removed from V and 2 bases from J, the gap between germline ends came to 11 bases. CDR3 protein: CASSEALTYTYEQYF. The CDR3 DNA reads as TGTGCCAGCAGTGAAGCGCTGACATACACCTACGAGCAGTACTTC.

In its sample, this clone was seen a few times. At the DNA level, this CDR3 is encoded by other sequences in the same sample as well. The chain carries TRBV4-1 and TRBJ1-1; D possibly corresponds to TRBD1 (5 bases). This CDR3 spans 13 amino acids. Germline CDR1 and CDR2: MGHRA and YSYEKL. V lost 1 base to trimming and J lost 4 bases, with 7 bases between them. CDR3 protein: CASSQVGGTEAFF. The CDR3 nucleotides are TGCGCCAGCAGCCAAGTCGGGGGCACTGAAGCTTTCTTT.

This clone has a handful of counts. The V gene is TRBV15, the J gene TRBJ2-3, with 12 bases identical to TRBD2. With V trimmed by 6 bases and J by 0 bases, 10 bases remained unmatched. Germline CDR1 LNHNV, CDR2 YYDKDF (reference sequence). The CDR3 spans 18 residues. The CDR3 DNA is TGTGCCACCAGTAGACTAGCGGGAGCGTCCGATAGCACAGATACGCAGTATTTT. It codes for CATSRLAGASDSTDTQYF.

This chain connects TRBV5-6 to TRBJ2-7; D possibly matches TRBD1 or TRBD2 (5 bases each). The V end lost 0 bases, the J end lost 6 bases, and 10 bases lay between the germline ends. CDR1 SGHDT and CDR2 YYEEEE come from the germline V gene. The CDR3 loop spans 13 amino acids. The CDR3 is CASSLDPRGEQYF. As DNA, the CDR3 is TGTGCCAGCAGCTTGGATCCGAGGGGCGAGCAGTACTTC.

The J gene is TRBJ2-7, the V gene TRBV2; perhaps TRBD2 as D (6 bases). The CDR3 is 13 amino acids. V gave up 8 bases and J gave up 1 base, with 12 bases separating them. Germline CDR1 reads SNHLY; CDR2 reads FYNNEI. CDR3 sequence (DNA): TGTGCCAGCGTGGGCGGGGAGTCCTACGAGCAGTACTTC. Protein sequence: CASVGGESYEQYF.

The chain employs TRBV6-4 and TRBJ2-1, with 10 bases fitting TRBD2. CDR3 length: 15 residues. Germline CDR1 is MRHNA and CDR2 is SNTAGT. V lost 4 bases, J lost 2 bases, and 2 bases stayed unmatched. The CDR3 loop is CASSGTSGAYNEQFF. CDR3 in DNA: TGTGCCAGCAGTGGGACTAGCGGAGCCTACAATGAGCAGTTCTTC.

The chain uses TRBV5-4 and TRBJ2-5; 7 positions match TRBD1. V shed 4 bases and J 2 bases; nucleotides not matched to a gene: 5. CDR3 length: 14 residues. Germline CDR1 is SGHNT and CDR2 is YYREEE (reference sequence). The CDR3 DNA reads as TGTGCCAGCAGCCACAGGGGAATGCAAGAGACCCAGTACTTC. Translated: CASSHRGMQETQYF.

The V gene is TRBV28, the J gene TRBJ2-7; the match to TRBD1 covers 7 bases. The trim removed 2 bases at V and 3 bases at J, leaving 1 base unmatched. CDR3 length equals 13 residues. Germline lookup yields CDR1 MDHEN and CDR2 SYDVKM. The CDR3 loop is CASSLGDSYEQYF. Here the CDR3 DNA reads TGTGCCAGCAGTTTAGGGGACAGCTACGAGCAGTACTTC.

The chain carries TRBV19 and TRBJ1-1; weak D call: TRBD1 (5 bases). This CDR3 is built from 15 residues. The V end was cut by 3 bases, the J end by 1 base, with 12 bases between. Germline assignment: CDR1 LNHDA and CDR2 SQIVND (reference sequence). The CDR3 loop is CASSIDGGRNTEAFF. As DNA, the CDR3 is TGTGCCAGTAGTATTGACGGGGGTAGGAACACTGAAGCTTTCTTT.

The V and J genes are TRBV29-1 and TRBJ2-5; D unresolved. The CDR3 has 13 residues. Between the trimmed V and J ends, which lost 7 bases and 5 bases, there was a span of 17 bases. Per germline, CDR1 SQVTM and CDR2 ANQGSEA. This chain's CDR3 is CSATDWAWETQYF. CDR3 DNA: TGCAGCGCCACAGACTGGGCATGGGAGACCCAGTACTTC.

This chain joins TRBV4-1 and TRBJ1-4; TRBD1 matches 9 bases. Germline CDR1 is MGHRA and CDR2 is YSYEKL. The CDR3 loop spans 18 amino acids. Germline trimming cut 0 bases from V and 3 bases from J; bases unmatched to any gene: 8. CDR3 DNA sequence: TGCGCCAGCAGCCAAGATCAACAGGGGGCGCCGGCTAATGAAAAACTGTTTTTT. It codes for CASSQDQQGAPANEKLFF.

This clone was detected a few times. The V gene is TRBV2, the J gene TRBJ1-5; D is possibly TRBD1 (6 bases). V lost 5 bases to trimming and J lost 2 bases, with 13 bases between them. CDR1 and CDR2 (germline): SNHLY, FYNNEI. This CDR3 is 15 amino acids long. This CDR3 reads CASSSGGWGNQPQHF. The DNA for the CDR3 is TGTGCCAGCAGTTCTGGGGGCTGGGGCAATCAGCCCCAGCATTTT.

Here the CDR3 DNA reads TGTGCCAGCAGTTTGGGGGCCACCTACGAGCAGTACTTC. Amino acids: CASSLGATYEQYF. This rearrangement joins TRBV6-5 to TRBJ2-7; tentative D call: TRBD1 (6 bases). Germline V CDR1 and CDR2: MNHEY, SVGAGI. Trimming took 4 bases from V and 2 from J, leaving 9 bases between them. The CDR3 extends over 13 amino acids.

The chain links TRBV25-1 to TRBJ2-2; no clear D gene. Trimming cost V 3 bases and J 6 bases, with 8 bases left between them. Germline values: CDR1 MGHDK, CDR2 SYGVNS. CDR3 length: 13 amino acids. CDR3 DNA sequence: TGTGCCAGCAGTGAGTTCGGGTCCGGGGAGCTGTTTTTT. It yields the protein CASSEFGSGELFF.

The CDR3, as DNA: TGCGCCAGCAGTTTAACAGGGATTTGGACAGATACGCAGTATTTT. It encodes CASSLTGIWTDTQYF. J is TRBJ2-3 and V is TRBV5-1, with D perhaps TRBD1 (6 bases). V was pared by 5 bases and J by 3 bases, with 16 bases between. This CDR3 is 15 amino acids long. Germline values: CDR1 SGHRS, CDR2 YFSETQ.

V is TRBV6-4 and J is TRBJ1-5; unclear D gene. The CDR3 is 15 amino acids. CDR1 and CDR2 (germline): MRHNA, SNTAGT. Trimming took off 4 bases at V and 1 base at J, with 11 bases between the two ends. CDR3 in DNA: TGTGCCAGCAGTGTGGACCTTAGGAGCAATCAGCCCCAGCATTTT. Its protein product is CASSVDLRSNQPQHF.

V is TRBV21-1 and J is TRBJ1-2; the DNA was not compared with TRBD1, the D call given in the table. TRBV21-1 is a pseudogene locus. The CDR3 has 12 amino acids. CDR3 in amino acids: CASRGQSYGYTF. The CDR3 region has the DNA TGTGCCAGCAGGGGACAGTCTTATGGCTACACCTTC.

The chain employs TRBV7-2 and TRBJ2-7; 9 bases map to TRBD2. The CDR3 totals 15 residues. The V gene end was trimmed by 5 bases and the J gene end by 4 bases; junction bases not matched to a gene: 9. In germline, CDR1 is SGHTA, CDR2 FQGNSA. CDR3 nucleotide sequence: TGTGCCAGCAGCCTCTATAGCGGGGGCGTGTACGAGCAGTACTTC. Translation: CASSLYSGGVYEQYF. The full variable domain, in which reference TRBV7-2 and TRBJ2-7 provide the parts outside the CDR3, is GAGVSQSPSNKVTEKGKDVELRCDPISGHTALYWYRQSLGQGLEFLIYFQGNSAPDKSGLPSDRFSAERTGGSVSTLTIQRTQQEDSAVYLCASSLYSGGVYEQYFGPGTRLTVT.

The genes are TRBV28 and TRBJ1-5; TRBD1 matches 10 bases. Germline loops: CDR1 MDHEN, CDR2 SYDVKM. Unmatched junction bases numbered 8, after V lost 0 bases and J lost 6 bases. CDR3 length equals 17 residues. CDR3 sequence: CASSLWGQGLLSQPQHF. The CDR3, as DNA: TGTGCCAGCAGTTTATGGGGACAGGGGCTCCTGAGTCAGCCCCAGCATTTT. The variable domain in full, completed from reference TRBV28 and TRBJ1-5, reads DVKVTQSSRYLVKRTGEKVFLECVQDMDHENMFWYRQDPGLGLRLIYFSYDVKMKEKGDIPEGYSVSREKKERFSLILESASTNQTSMYLCASSLWGQGLLSQPQHFGDGTRLSIL.

This clone was seen only once. The chain employs TRBV2 and TRBJ2-1, with 8 bases aligning to TRBD2. Germline CDR1 reads SNHLY; CDR2 reads FYNNEI. Trimming removed 6 bases from V and 0 bases from J; junction bases left unmatched: 7. This CDR3 spans 16 amino acids. The CDR3 DNA reads as TGTGCCAGCAGGACTACTAGCGGAAGCTCCTACAATGAGCAGTTCTTC. Protein product: CASRTTSGSSYNEQFF.

The chain employs TRBV12-5 and TRBJ2-3, with TRBD2 matching over 10 bases. This CDR3 comprises 15 residues. The V gene's germline CDR1 is LGHNT and CDR2 FRNRAP. After removal of 6 bases from V and 4 bases from J, the junction contained 7 bases not matched to a gene. CDR3 sequence reads: CASGVQREGPDTQYF. CDR3 DNA sequence: TGTGCTAGTGGGGTTCAGCGGGAGGGTCCAGATACGCAGTATTTT.